This T cell receptor (beta chain) was identified during a study of identifying expanded T cells in peripheral blood. Germline V gives CDR1 LNHDA, CDR2 SQIVND (reference sequence). V was trimmed by 9 bases and J by 1 base, leaving 12 bases between them. This CDR3 contains 13 residues. Collection occurred without any documented infections or immune events in donors. Method: immunoSEQ multiplex PCR; TCRdb's copy keeps in-frame clones and lacks some. The data contain 80,000 to 95,000 clones, 88% of them singletons. Sequences were obtained from blood. The clonotype was recovered from a person aged 18 to 75 in good health. The rearrangement links TRBV19 to TRBJ1-2, with TRBD1 as a possible D gene (5 bases). The CDR3 sequence is CASRDGRNYGYTF. DNA for the CDR3: TGTGCCAGCCGGGACGGCCGTAACTATGGCTACACCTTC.